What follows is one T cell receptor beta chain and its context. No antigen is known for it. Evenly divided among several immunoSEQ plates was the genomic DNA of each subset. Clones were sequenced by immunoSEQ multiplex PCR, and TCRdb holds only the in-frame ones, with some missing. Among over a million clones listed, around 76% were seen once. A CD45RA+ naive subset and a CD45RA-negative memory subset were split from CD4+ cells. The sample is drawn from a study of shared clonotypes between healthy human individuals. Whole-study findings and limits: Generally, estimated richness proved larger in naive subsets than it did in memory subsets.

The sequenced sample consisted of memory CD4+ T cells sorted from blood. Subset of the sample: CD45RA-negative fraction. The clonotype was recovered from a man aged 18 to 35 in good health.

The CDR3 nucleotides are TGCGCCAGCAGCCAAGATAGATTGGCGGGAGGGCCACGTGATACGCAGTATTTT. This sequence encodes CASSQDRLAGGPRDTQYF. The rearrangement links TRBV4-1 to TRBJ2-3, with 9 positions matching TRBD2. There are 18 residues in the CDR3. Germline V gene data show CDR1 as MGHRA and CDR2 as YSYEKL. Germline trimming cut 0 bases from V and 6 bases from J; bases unmatched to any gene: 13.